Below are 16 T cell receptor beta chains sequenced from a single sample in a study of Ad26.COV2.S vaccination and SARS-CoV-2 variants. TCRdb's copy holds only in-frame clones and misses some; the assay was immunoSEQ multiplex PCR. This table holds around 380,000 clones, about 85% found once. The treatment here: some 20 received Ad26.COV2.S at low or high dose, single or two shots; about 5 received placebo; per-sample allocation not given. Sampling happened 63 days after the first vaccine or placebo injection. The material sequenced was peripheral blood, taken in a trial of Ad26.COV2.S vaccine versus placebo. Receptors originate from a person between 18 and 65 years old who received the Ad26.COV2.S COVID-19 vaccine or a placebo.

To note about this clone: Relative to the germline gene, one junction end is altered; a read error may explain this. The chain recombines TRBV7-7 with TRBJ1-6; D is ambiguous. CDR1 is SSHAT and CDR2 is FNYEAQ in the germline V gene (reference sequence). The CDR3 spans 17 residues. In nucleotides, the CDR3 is TGTGCTAGCAGCCCAGGACCCCCAGGAGGCTATAATTCACCCCTCCACTTT. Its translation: CASSPGPPGGYNSPLHF.

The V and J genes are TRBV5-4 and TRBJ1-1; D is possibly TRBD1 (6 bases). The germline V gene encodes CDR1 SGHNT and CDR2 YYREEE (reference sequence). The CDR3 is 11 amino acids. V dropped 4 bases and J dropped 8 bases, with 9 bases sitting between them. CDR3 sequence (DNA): TGTGCCAGCAGCAACGGACAGGAAGCTTTCTTT. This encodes CASSNGQEAFF.

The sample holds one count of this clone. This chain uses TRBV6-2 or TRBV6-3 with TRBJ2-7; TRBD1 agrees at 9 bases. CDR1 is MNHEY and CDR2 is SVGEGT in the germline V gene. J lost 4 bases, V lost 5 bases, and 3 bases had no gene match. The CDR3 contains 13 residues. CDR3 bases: TGTGCCAGCAGTCGGACAGGGGTGTACGAGCAGTACTTC. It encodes CASSRTGVYEQYF.

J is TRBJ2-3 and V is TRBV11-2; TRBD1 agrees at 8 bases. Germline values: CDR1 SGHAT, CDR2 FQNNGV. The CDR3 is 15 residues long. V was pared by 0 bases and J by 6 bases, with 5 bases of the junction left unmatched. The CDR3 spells CASSLDQGAGDTQYF. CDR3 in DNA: TGTGCCAGCAGCTTAGATCAGGGGGCCGGGGATACGCAGTATTTT.

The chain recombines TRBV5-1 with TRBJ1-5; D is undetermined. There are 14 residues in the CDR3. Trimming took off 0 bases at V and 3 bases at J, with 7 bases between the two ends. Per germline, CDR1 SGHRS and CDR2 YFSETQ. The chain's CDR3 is CASSLGGYNQPQHF. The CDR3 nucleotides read TGCGCCAGCAGCTTGGGCGGTTACAATCAGCCCCAGCATTTT.

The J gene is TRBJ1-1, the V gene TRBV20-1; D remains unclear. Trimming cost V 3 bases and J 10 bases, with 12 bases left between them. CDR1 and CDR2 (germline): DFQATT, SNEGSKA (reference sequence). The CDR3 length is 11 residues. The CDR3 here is CSASGEVGAFF. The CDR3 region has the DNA TGCAGTGCTAGCGGGGAAGTTGGAGCTTTCTTT.

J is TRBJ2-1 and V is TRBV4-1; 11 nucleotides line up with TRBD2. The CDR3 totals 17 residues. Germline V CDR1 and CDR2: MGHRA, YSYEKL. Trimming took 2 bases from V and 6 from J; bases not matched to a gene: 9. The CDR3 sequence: CASSQILAGGYRNEQFF. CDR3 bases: TGCGCCAGCAGCCAAATCCTAGCGGGGGGCTATCGCAATGAGCAGTTCTTC.

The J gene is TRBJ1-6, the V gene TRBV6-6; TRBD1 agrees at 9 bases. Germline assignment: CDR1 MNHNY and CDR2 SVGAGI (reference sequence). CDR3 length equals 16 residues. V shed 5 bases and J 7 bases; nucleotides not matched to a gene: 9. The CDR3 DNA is TGTGCCAGCAGTGCCTCGGCACAGGGGGCGAATTCACCCCTCCACTTT. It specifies CASSASAQGANSPLHF.

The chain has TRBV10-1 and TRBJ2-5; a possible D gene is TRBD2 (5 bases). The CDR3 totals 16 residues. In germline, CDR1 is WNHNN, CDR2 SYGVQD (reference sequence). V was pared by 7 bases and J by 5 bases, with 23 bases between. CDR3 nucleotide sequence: TGCGCCAGCAACCGGACCTGGACGGCCCGGAGGGAGACCCAGTACTTC. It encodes CASNRTWTARRETQYF.

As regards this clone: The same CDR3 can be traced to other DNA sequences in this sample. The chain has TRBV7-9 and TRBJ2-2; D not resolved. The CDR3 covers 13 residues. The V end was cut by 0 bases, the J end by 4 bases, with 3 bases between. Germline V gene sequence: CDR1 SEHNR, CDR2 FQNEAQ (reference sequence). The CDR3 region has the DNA TGTGCCAGCAGCTTAGCGGGCACCGGGGAGCTGTTTTTT. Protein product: CASSLAGTGELFF.

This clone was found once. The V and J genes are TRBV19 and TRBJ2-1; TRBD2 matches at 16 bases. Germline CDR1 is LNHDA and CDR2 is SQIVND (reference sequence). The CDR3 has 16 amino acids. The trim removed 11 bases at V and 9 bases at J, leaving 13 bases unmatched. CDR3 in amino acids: CASDSGTSGGAREQFF. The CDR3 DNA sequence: TGTGCCTCGGACTCCGGGACTAGCGGGGGGGCTCGTGAGCAGTTCTTC. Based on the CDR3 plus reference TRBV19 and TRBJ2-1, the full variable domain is DGGITQSPKYLFRKEGQNVTLSCEQNLNHDAMYWYRQDPGQGLRLIYYSQIVNDFQKGDIAEGYSVSREKKESFPLTVTSAQKNPTAFYLCASDSGTSGGAREQFFGPGTRLTVL.

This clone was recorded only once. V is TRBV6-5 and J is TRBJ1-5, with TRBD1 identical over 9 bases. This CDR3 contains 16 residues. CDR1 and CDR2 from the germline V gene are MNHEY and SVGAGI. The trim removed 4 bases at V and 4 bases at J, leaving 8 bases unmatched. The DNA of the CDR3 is TGTGCCAGCAGTTCTATTTGGACAGGGGCAAATCAGCCCCAGCATTTT. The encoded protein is CASSSIWTGANQPQHF.

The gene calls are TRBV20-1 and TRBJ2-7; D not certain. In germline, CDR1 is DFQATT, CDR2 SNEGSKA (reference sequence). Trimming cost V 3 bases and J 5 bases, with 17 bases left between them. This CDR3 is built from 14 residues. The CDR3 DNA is TGCAGTGCTAGTGAACCCGCAACGCTCCACGAGCAGTACTTC. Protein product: CSASEPATLHEQYF.

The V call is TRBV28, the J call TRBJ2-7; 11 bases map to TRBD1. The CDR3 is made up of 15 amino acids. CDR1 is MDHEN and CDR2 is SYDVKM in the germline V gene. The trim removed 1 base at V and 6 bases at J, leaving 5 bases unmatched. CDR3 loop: CASSLLTGQGAEQYF. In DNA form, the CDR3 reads TGTGCCAGCAGTTTATTGACAGGACAGGGGGCCGAGCAGTACTTC. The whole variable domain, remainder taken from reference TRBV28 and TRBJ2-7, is DVKVTQSSRYLVKRTGEKVFLECVQDMDHENMFWYRQDPGLGLRLIYFSYDVKMKEKGDIPEGYSVSREKKERFSLILESASTNQTSMYLCASSLLTGQGAEQYFGPGTRLTVT.

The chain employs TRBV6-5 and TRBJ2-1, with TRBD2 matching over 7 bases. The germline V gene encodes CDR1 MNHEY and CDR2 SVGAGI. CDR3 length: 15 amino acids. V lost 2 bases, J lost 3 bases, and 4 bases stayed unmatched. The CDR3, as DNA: TGTGCCAGCAGTTACGGCGCGGGGGACTACAATGAGCAGTTCTTC. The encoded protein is CASSYGAGDYNEQFF.

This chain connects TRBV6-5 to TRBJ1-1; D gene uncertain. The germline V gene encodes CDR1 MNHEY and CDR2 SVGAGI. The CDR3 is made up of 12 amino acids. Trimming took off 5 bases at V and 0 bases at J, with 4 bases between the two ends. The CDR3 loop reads CASSKLNTEAFF. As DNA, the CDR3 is TGTGCCAGCAGTAAGCTGAACACTGAAGCTTTCTTT.